A selection of T cell receptor beta chains follows, all from one sample in a study of shared clonotypes between healthy human individuals. Using immunoSEQ multiplex PCR, the repertoire was profiled, and TCRdb retains in-frame clones only, with some absent. The sample yields about 2 million clones, about 95% seen once. Sequencing was carried out using naive CD4+ T cells sorted from blood. These receptors all come from a man between 18 and 35 years old in good health. Each CDR3 is given with its conserved first and last residue. D genes are given only for firm matches. A clone size is listed for some rows: how often the clone was seen (once, few, many), or a class if it is expanded.

14 | TRBJ2-7 | . | . | TRBV6-1 | CASSQTGPPYEQYF | TGTGCCAGCAGTCAAACGGGGCCTCCCTACGAGCAGTACTTC
15 | TRBJ1-2 | . | . | TRBV18 | CASSPPFTANYGYTF | TGTGCCAGCTCACCACCTTTTACGGCCAACTATGGCTACACCTTC
16 | TRBJ2-2 | . | TRBD1 | TRBV7-6 | CASSLVGQVRTGELFF | TGTGCCAGCAGCTTAGTGGGACAGGTCCGCACCGGGGAGCTGTTTTTT
14 | TRBJ2-4 | . | . | TRBV5-1 | CASSLAVPEYIQYF | TGCGCCAGCAGCTTAGCCGTGCCCGAGTACATTCAGTACTTC
17 | TRBJ2-7 | . | TRBD2 | TRBV19 | CASSPGTSGLVAYEQYF | TGTGCCAGTAGTCCCGGGACTAGCGGTCTTGTAGCCTACGAGCAGTACTTC
12 | TRBJ2-1 | . | . | TRBV30 | CAWTVSYNEQFF | TGTGCCTGGACGGTATCCTACAATGAGCAGTTCTTC
14 | TRBJ1-1 | . | . | TRBV5-4 | CASRSSAANTEAFF | TGTGCCAGCAGGAGTAGTGCCGCGAACACTGAAGCTTTCTTT
15 | TRBJ1-3 | . | . | TRBV11-2 | CASSLRGLFGNTIYF | TGTGCCAGCAGCTTACGGGGGCTCTTTGGAAACACCATATATTTT
17 | TRBJ1-3 | . | . | TRBV4-1 | CASSQDRARTSGNTIYF | TGCGCCAGCAGCCAAGATCGCGCCAGGACCTCTGGAAACACCATATATTTT
14 | TRBJ2-3 | . | . | TRBV5-1 | CASSSGTVEGTQYF | TGCGCCAGCAGCTCCGGGACTGTCGAGGGCACGCAGTATTTT
11 | TRBJ2-1 | . | . | TRBV6-1 | CASRTIHEQFF | TGTGCCAGCAGAACTATCCATGAGCAGTTCTTC
15 | TRBJ2-1 | . | . | TRBV9 | CASSVLGASYNEQFF | TGTGCCAGCAGCGTATTAGGAGCCTCCTACAATGAGCAGTTCTTC
14 | TRBJ2-7 | . | . | TRBV7-2 | CASSLARDIYEQYF | TGTGCCAGCAGCTTAGCTAGGGACATATACGAGCAGTACTTC
15 | TRBJ2-7 | . | TRBD2 | TRBV10-3 | CAISGGVAGENEQYF | TGTGCCATCAGTGGAGGGGTAGCGGGGGAAAACGAGCAGTACTTC
15 | TRBJ2-7 | . | . | TRBV19 | CASSIVGAPSYEQYF | TGTGCCAGTAGTATTGTCGGGGCTCCCTCCTACGAGCAGTACTTC
13 | TRBJ2-5 | . | TRBD2 | TRBV30 | CALAGGNQETQYF | TGTGCCTTAGCGGGAGGGAACCAAGAGACCCAGTACTTC
14 | TRBJ2-6 | . | . | TRBV5-1 | CASSPGGDSNVLTF | TGCGCCAGCAGCCCGGGGGGCGACTCCAACGTCCTGACTTTC
12 | TRBJ1-1 | . | . | TRBV25-1 | CASRAGTHEAFF | TGTGCCAGCAGGGCCGGGACCCATGAAGCTTTCTTT
15 | TRBJ2-3 | . | . | TRBV12-5 | CASGLDRAQWDTQYF | TGTGCTAGTGGTTTGGACAGGGCCCAATGGGATACGCAGTATTTT
15 | TRBJ2-5 | . | . | TRBV7-3 | CASSLYVQGWETQYF | TGTGCCAGCAGCTTATATGTACAGGGATGGGAGACCCAGTACTTC
13 | TRBJ2-1 | . | . | TRBV2 | CASSAGVGVVQFF | TGTGCCAGCAGTGCTGGGGTGGGAGTTGTGCAGTTCTTC
13 | TRBJ2-7 | . | . | TRBV7-9 | CASSLSLGYEQYF | TGTGCCAGCAGCTTATCTCTGGGATACGAGCAGTACTTC
15 | TRBJ2-5 | . | TRBD1 | TRBV6-6 | CASSWDRGLSETQYF | TGTGCCAGCAGTTGGGACAGGGGGCTATCGGAGACCCAGTACTTC
15 | TRBJ2-5 | . | . | TRBV11-2 | CASSLDGASQETQYF | TGTGCCAGCAGCTTAGATGGGGCGAGTCAAGAGACCCAGTACTTC
14 | TRBJ2-1 | . | . | TRBV28 | CASSPLVVNNEQFF | TGTGCCAGCAGCCCTTTAGTCGTGAATAATGAGCAGTTCTTC
12 | TRBJ2-7 | . | . | TRBV6-5 | CASRDPGNEQYF | TGTGCCAGCAGAGATCCAGGGAACGAGCAGTACTTC
15 | TRBJ1-2 | once | TRBD1 | TRBV7-2 | CASSKGTGVHYGYTF | TGTGCCAGCAGCAAGGGGACAGGGGTGCACTATGGCTACACCTTC
15 | TRBJ2-1 | . | . | TRBV30 | CAWRMRELVYNEQFF | TGTGCCTGGAGAATGAGAGAGCTTGTCTACAATGAGCAGTTCTTC
15 | TRBJ2-7 | . | . | TRBV5-1 | CASSPIGGGAYEQYF | TGCGCCAGCAGCCCTATTGGAGGGGGGGCTTACGAGCAGTACTTC
14 | TRBJ1-2 | . | . | TRBV6-6 | CASSTPGTSGGYTF | TGTGCCAGCAGTACACCCGGGACCTCTGGAGGCTACACCTTC
11 | TRBJ1-2 | . | . | TRBV29-1 | CSVEDLNGYTF | TGCAGCGTTGAAGATCTTAATGGCTACACCTTC
16 | TRBJ1-1 | . | TRBD1 | TRBV19 | CASSRTQGAWNTEAFF | TGTGCCAGTAGTAGGACCCAGGGGGCCTGGAACACTGAAGCTTTCTTT
17 | TRBJ2-3 | . | . | TRBV28 | CASSWWTERVSTDTQYF | TGTGCCAGCAGTTGGTGGACAGAACGTGTTAGCACAGATACGCAGTATTTT
14 | TRBJ2-1 | . | . | TRBV5-4 | CASSIPSSSQEQFF | TGTGCCAGCAGCATTCCTTCCTCTAGCCAAGAGCAGTTCTTC
12 | TRBJ1-1 | . | . | TRBV29-1 | CSPSGTNTEAFF | TGCAGCCCCTCCGGGACAAACACTGAAGCTTTCTTT
12 | TRBJ1-2 | . | TRBD1 | TRBV6-1 | CASNMNRGGYTF | TGTGCCAGCAACATGAACAGGGGGGGCTACACCTTC
14 | TRBJ2-7 | . | . | TRBV18 | CASSPPWGVYEQYF | TGTGCCAGCTCACCACCCTGGGGAGTCTACGAGCAGTACTTC
18 | TRBJ2-1 | . | TRBD2 | TRBV4-1 | CASSQKTQAGVGYNEQFF | TGCGCCAGCAGCCAAAAGACGCAGGCGGGAGTGGGGTACAATGAGCAGTTCTTC
13 | TRBJ1-4 | . | . | TRBV10-2 | CASGRDRNEKLFF | TGCGCCAGCGGCCGGGACCGCAATGAAAAACTGTTTTTT
14 | TRBJ1-3 | . | . | TRBV29-1 | CSVSGRGSGNTIYF | TGCAGCGTTTCAGGCAGGGGCTCTGGAAACACCATATATTTT
13 | TRBJ1-1 | . | . | TRBV6-5 | CASSQGRRTEAFF | TGTGCCAGCAGTCAGGGGCGAAGAACTGAAGCTTTCTTT
15 | TRBJ2-2 | . | . | TRBV5-1 | CASSLDTGRTGELFF | TGCGCCAGCAGCTTGGACACAGGGCGAACCGGGGAGCTGTTTTTT
10 | TRBJ2-1 | . | . | TRBV30 | CAWSQTVQFF | TGTGCCTGGAGTCAAACAGTTCAGTTCTTC
14 | TRBJ2-3 | . | . | TRBV4-3 | CASSQTTSPDTQYF | TGCGCCAGCAGCCAAACGACGTCACCAGATACGCAGTATTTT
16 | TRBJ2-7 | once | TRBD2 | TRBV6-5 | CASSYSVGTSAYEQYF | TGTGCCAGCAGTTACTCGGTGGGGACTAGTGCCTACGAGCAGTACTTC
13 | TRBJ1-2 | . | TRBD1 | TRBV7-2 | CASSTGTGLFYTF | TGTGCCAGCAGCACCGGGACAGGGCTTTTCTACACCTTC
14 | TRBJ1-6 | . | TRBD1 | TRBV15 | CATSGRQGGSPLHF | TGTGCCACCAGCGGCCGACAGGGAGGTTCACCCCTCCACTTT
14 | TRBJ2-7 | . | . | TRBV6-5 | CASSYSTELYEQYF | TGTGCCAGCAGTTACTCGACAGAACTCTACGAGCAGTACTTC
16 | TRBJ2-1 | once | TRBD2 | TRBV4-1 | CASSQETSGRNNEQFF | TGCGCCAGCAGCCAAGAGACTAGCGGGAGAAACAATGAGCAGTTCTTC
14 | TRBJ2-7 | . | . | TRBV5-1 | CASSSQDSSYEQYF | TGCGCCAGCAGCTCACAGGACAGCTCCTACGAGCAGTACTTC
16 | TRBJ2-1 | . | . | TRBV2 | CASSERLANVYNEQFF | TGTGCCAGCAGTGAGAGGCTAGCGAACGTCTACAATGAGCAGTTCTTC
16 | TRBJ2-7 | . | . | TRBV7-2 | CASSQEPAQATYEQYF | TGTGCCAGCAGTCAAGAACCGGCACAGGCCACCTACGAGCAGTACTTC
10 | TRBJ1-4 | . | . | TRBV6-6 | CATLEGKLFF | TGTGCCACGTTGGAAGGAAAACTGTTTTTT
13 | TRBJ2-1 | . | TRBD1 | TRBV5-1 | CASSQGQTGEQFF | TGCGCCAGCAGCCAGGGACAGACGGGTGAGCAGTTCTTC
14 | TRBJ2-7 | . | TRBD1 | TRBV5-5 | CASSRQGPTYEQYF | TGTGCCAGCAGTCGACAGGGGCCCACCTACGAGCAGTACTTC
15 | TRBJ2-5 | once | TRBD2 | TRBV30 | CAWTKGLAVQETQYF | TGTGCCTGGACCAAGGGACTAGCGGTTCAAGAGACCCAGTACTTC
15 | TRBJ2-3 | . | TRBD2 | TRBV11-2 | CASSLLGGSADTQYF | TGTGCCAGCAGCCTTTTGGGAGGGAGCGCAGATACGCAGTATTTT
16 | TRBJ2-3 | . | . | TRBV5-4 | CASSLEVASSTDTQYF | TGTGCCAGCAGCTTGGAGGTAGCCTCTAGCACAGATACGCAGTATTTT
16 | TRBJ1-6 | . | TRBD1 | TRBV28 | CASSGGQGSYNSPLHF | TGTGCCAGCAGTGGGGGACAGGGAAGCTATAATTCACCCCTCCACTTT
13 | TRBJ2-5 | once | TRBD1 | TRBV19 | CATRTGGLETQYF | TGTGCCACTAGGACAGGGGGTCTGGAGACCCAGTACTTC